This T cell receptor beta chain was profiled in a study of blood T cell repertoires in COVID-19. Per the original data handling: Amplification of reference gene primers provided the estimated nucleated cell counts. Profiled with immunoSEQ multiplex PCR; TCRdb holds only in-frame clones, not every one. Clone size and V and J calls were adopted from that table, with D and trimming inferred from the DNA. The profile covers about 310,000 clones, with approximately 81% appearing a single time and under 2% taken by the ten largest. This clone was observed a single time. Germline V CDR1 and CDR2: SGHNT, YENEEA. The CDR3 is 15 amino acids. The trim removed 2 bases at V and 1 base at J, leaving 0 bases unmatched. Exposed participants encountered a COVID-19 case during the 2 weeks preceding study entry.

The chain has TRBV11-3 and TRBJ2-2; 8 nucleotides agree with TRBD1. The TCR comes from a woman younger than 45 who had been exposed to COVID-19. The sequenced sample consisted of PBMCs or T cells enriched from blood (not recorded which). This chain's CDR3 is CASSLTGGNTGELFF. CDR3 nucleotides: TGTGCCAGCAGCTTAACAGGGGGGAACACCGGGGAGCTGTTTTTT. Complete variable domain (other parts from reference TRBV11-3 and TRBJ2-2): EAGVVQSPRYKIIEKKQPVAFWCNPISGHNTLYWYLQNLGQGPELLIRYENEEAVDDSQLPKDRFSAERLKGVDSTLKIQPAELGDSAVYLCASSLTGGNTGELFFGEGSRLTVL.